This record concerns one T cell receptor (beta chain) sequence. Its antigen is still unknown. The sample comes from a study of cytomegalovirus exposure and HLA in healthy donors. Study in general: A previous analysis identified more than 100 million unique TCR beta sequences derived from around 200 million T cells.

The study ran its PCR with 60 Vbeta and 13 Jbeta primers. The repertoire was sequenced with immunoSEQ multiplex PCR; TCRdb's copy has only in-frame clones and lacks some. The sample shows some 45,000 clones, 65% to 80% of them seen only once. Study-wide findings and caveats: The investigators catalogued 150 to 200 TCR beta chains as cytomegalovirus-associated. Later analysis demonstrated an association between a missense DCLRE1C variant and TCR beta V- and J-gene trimming. Several of the most significant clusters appeared linked to common viral pathogens, based on a later analysis.

Germline CDR1 and CDR2: LNHNV and YYDKDF (reference sequence). The CDR3 spans 15 residues. The V end lost 3 bases, the J end lost 7 bases, and 17 bases lay between the germline ends. Sequenced: PBMCs. V and J are TRBV15 and TRBJ2-3, with D hard to call. The clonotype comes from a young man in good health and CMV-seronegative. This CDR3 reads CATSRPSSSGYTQYF. CDR3 DNA sequence: TGTGCCACCAGCAGGCCGAGCTCTAGTGGGTATACGCAGTATTTT.